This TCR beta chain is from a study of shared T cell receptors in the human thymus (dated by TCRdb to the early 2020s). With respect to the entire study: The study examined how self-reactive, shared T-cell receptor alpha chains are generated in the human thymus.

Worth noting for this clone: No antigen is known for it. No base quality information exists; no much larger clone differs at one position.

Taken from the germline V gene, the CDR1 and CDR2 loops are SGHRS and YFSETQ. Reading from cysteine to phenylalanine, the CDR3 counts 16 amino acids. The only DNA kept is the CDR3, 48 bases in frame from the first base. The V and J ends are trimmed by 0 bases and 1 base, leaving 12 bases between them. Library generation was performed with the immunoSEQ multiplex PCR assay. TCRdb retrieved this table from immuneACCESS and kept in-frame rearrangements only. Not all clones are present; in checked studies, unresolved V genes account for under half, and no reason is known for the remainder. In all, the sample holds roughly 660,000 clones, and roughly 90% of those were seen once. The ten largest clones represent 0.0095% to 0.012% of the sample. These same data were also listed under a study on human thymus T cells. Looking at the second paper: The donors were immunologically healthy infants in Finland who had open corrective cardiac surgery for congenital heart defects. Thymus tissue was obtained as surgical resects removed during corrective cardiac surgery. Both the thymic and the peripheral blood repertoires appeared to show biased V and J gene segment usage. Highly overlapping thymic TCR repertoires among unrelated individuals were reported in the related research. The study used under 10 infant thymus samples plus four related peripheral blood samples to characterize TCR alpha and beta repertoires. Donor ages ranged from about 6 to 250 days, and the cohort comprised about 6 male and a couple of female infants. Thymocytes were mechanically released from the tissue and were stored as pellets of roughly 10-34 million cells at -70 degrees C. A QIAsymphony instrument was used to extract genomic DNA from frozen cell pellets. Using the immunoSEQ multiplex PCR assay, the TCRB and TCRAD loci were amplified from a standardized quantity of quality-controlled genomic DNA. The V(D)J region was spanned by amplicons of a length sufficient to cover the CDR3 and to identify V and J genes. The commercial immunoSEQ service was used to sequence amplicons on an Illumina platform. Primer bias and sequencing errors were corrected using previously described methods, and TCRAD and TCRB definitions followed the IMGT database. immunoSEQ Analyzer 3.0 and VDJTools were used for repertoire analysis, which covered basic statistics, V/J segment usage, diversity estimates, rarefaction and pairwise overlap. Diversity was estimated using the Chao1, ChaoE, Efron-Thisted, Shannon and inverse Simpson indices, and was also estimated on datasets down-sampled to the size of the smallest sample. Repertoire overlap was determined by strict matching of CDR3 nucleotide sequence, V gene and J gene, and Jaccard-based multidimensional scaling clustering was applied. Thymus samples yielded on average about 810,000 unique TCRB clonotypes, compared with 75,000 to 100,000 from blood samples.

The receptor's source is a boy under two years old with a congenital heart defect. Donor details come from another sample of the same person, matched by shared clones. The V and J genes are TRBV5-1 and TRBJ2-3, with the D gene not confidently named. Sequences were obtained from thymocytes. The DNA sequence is TGCGCCAGCAGCTTGGAGCCAATGGTTGGCACAGATACGCAGTATTTT. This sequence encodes CASSLEPMVGTDTQYF. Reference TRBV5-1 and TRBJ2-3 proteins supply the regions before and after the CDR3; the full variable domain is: KAGVTQTPRYLIKTRGQQVTLSCSPISGHRSVSWYQQTPGQGLQFLFEYFSETQRNKGNFPGRFSGRQFSNSRSEMNVSTLELGDSALYLCASSLEPMVGTDTQYFGPGTRLTVL.